These T cell receptor beta chains were read from a single sample in a study of CXCR3-negative and CXCR3-positive naive CD8 T cells. TCRdb reprocessed the 5' RACE reads and reports one entry per CDR3 protein, with no DNA. The data include 100,000 to 150,000 distinct CDR3 sequences; the top ten clones carry 0.29%. The specimen was naive CXCR3- CD8+ T cells from blood. These receptors were obtained from a human donor in good health. Some clones in this sample may be carry-over from other donors' samples. CDR3s include the opening cysteine and the closing phenylalanine or tryptophan.

TRBV4-1	TRBJ2-1	CASSQVVIYEQFF
TRBV20-1	TRBJ2-7	CSAKARDGTYEQYF
TRBV3-1	TRBJ2-2	CASSQDLGLPTGELFF
TRBV12-3/TRBV12-4	TRBJ2-1	CASSLTINEQFF
TRBV28	TRBJ2-7	CASSPSGEGSYEQYF
TRBV4-2	TRBJ2-3	CASSQDPDTTDTQYF
TRBV6-2/TRBV6-3	TRBJ1-1	CASSWMNTEAFF
TRBV5-1	TRBJ2-3	CASSLVEGVGTDTQYF
TRBV7-9	TRBJ1-4	CASSLAVRINEKLFF
TRBV20-1	TRBJ2-1	CSAILREGSYNEQFF
TRBV29-1	TRBJ2-7	CSARDLGSYEQYF
TRBV29-1	TRBJ2-1	CSVERTSNEQFF
TRBV7-9	TRBJ2-5	CASSLREWEETQYF
TRBV5-1	TRBJ2-1	CASRIGSGGIEQFF
TRBV15	TRBJ2-6	CATSREGDTFSGANVLTF
TRBV4-1	TRBJ2-7	CASSQEGQTTYSYEQYF
TRBV4-1	TRBJ2-3	CASSRLAVSTDTQYF
TRBV7-9	TRBJ2-7	CASSFGDSPSTKQYF
TRBV10-3	TRBJ1-5	CAISEAVAQPQHF
TRBV15	TRBJ1-1	CATSRSQGDTEAFF
TRBV12-3/TRBV12-4	TRBJ2-1	CASSSPPLAGEYNEQLF
TRBV5-1	TRBJ2-3	CASKSDRLPFPSTDTQYF
TRBV7-9	TRBJ2-6	CASSPRDRDSGANVLTF
TRBV4-3	TRBJ1-5	CASSQDRGPNQPQHF
TRBV20-1	TRBJ2-7	CSARVTPRGYEQYF
TRBV29-1	TRBJ1-1	CSVAGVGSDTEAFF
TRBV29-1	TRBJ2-2	CSGRLDREGTGELFF
TRBV5-4	TRBJ2-7	CASSWGDLAEQYF
TRBV20-1	TRBJ1-1	CSAVRGMNTEAFF